The next 21 T cell receptor beta chains were all read from a single sample in a study of CD4 T cells in relation to SARS-CoV-2 and coronaviruses. Their target antigens are unknown. Measured with immunoSEQ multiplex PCR; TCRdb has only the in-frame clones, and not every one. In the table there are 15,000 to 20,000 clones, around 74% of which are singletons. CD4+ T cells from unexposed donors were obtained before the COVID-19 pandemic (2011-2018). The cells were cultured for 9 to 11 days before CD4+ T cells were isolated. The sequenced material came from CD4+ T cells from PBMCs, cultured in vitro. The receptor set was obtained from a human donor in good health.

The rearrangement links TRBV5-1 to TRBJ2-1; the match to TRBD2 covers 7 bases. The CDR3 is 15 residues long. Trimming at V came to 2 bases and at J to 5 bases, leaving 7 bases not matched to a gene. Germline lookup yields CDR1 SGHRS and CDR2 YFSETQ. As DNA, the CDR3 is TGCGCCAGCAGCTTCCGGGACGGGGGGAACAATGAGCAGTTCTTC. This encodes CASSFRDGGNNEQFF.

The chain recombines TRBV4-2 with TRBJ1-5, with 7 bases lining up with TRBD1. Germline CDR1 and CDR2: LGHNA and YNFKEQ. The CDR3 runs 16 residues. J lost 6 bases, V lost 0 bases, and 8 bases had no gene match. As DNA, the CDR3 is TGTGCCAGCAGCCAAGACGCGGGACAGAGGGGTCAGCCCCAGCATTTT. Translated: CASSQDAGQRGQPQHF.

This chain joins TRBV9 and TRBJ2-7; TRBD2 aligns across 7 bases. Germline values: CDR1 SGDLS, CDR2 YYNGEE. This CDR3 region has 13 residues. Losses at the gene ends were 4 bases for V and 4 bases for J; bases not matched to a gene: 5. CDR3 region: CASSHTGGYEQYF. The CDR3 DNA reads TGTGCCAGCAGCCACACCGGGGGGTACGAGCAGTACTTC.

This rearrangement joins TRBV24-1 to TRBJ1-3; D is uncertain. V shed 5 bases and J shed 1 base, with 5 bases lying between them. CDR1 and CDR2 (germline): KGHDR, SFDVKD. The CDR3 runs to 13 residues. The CDR3 region has the DNA TGTGCCACCAGTGCGGGTTCTGGAAACACCATATATTTT. Residues: CATSAGSGNTIYF.

The CDR3 loop reads CASSLLAATNEKLFF. The CDR3 coding sequence is TGTGCCAGCAGCTTACTGGCTGCAACTAATGAAAAACTGTTTTTT. The rearrangement links TRBV7-9 to TRBJ1-4; D gene uncertain. The CDR3 extends over 15 amino acids. V shed 2 bases and J shed 0 bases, with 7 bases lying between them. CDR1 and CDR2 (germline): SEHNR, FQNEAQ (reference sequence). Full variable domain (rest looked up from reference TRBV7-9 and TRBJ1-4): DTGVSQNPRHKITKRGQNVTFRCDPISEHNRLYWYRQTLGQGPEFLTYFQNEAQLEKSRLLSDRFSAERPKGSFSTLEIQRTEQGDSAMYLCASSLLAATNEKLFFGSGTQLSVL.

The rearrangement uses TRBV6-2 or TRBV6-3 and TRBJ2-1; the match to TRBD2 covers 12 bases. CDR1 is MNHEY, CDR2 SVGEGT, per germline. There are 19 residues in the CDR3. V shed 0 bases and J 10 bases; nucleotides not matched to a gene: 16. CDR3 DNA: TGTGCCAGCAGTTACTCGACGGCTAGCGGGAGGGCCACTCAGGGGGAGCAGTTCTTC. Translated, it gives CASSYSTASGRATQGEQFF.

This clone was observed once. The chain combines TRBV11-1 with TRBJ1-1, with 8 bases identical to TRBD1. The germline V gene has CDR1 SGHAT and CDR2 FQDESV (reference sequence). The CDR3 has 15 amino acids. J was trimmed by 5 bases and V by 3 bases; bases with no gene match: 8. CDR3: CASSLGTGWRTEAFF. Here the CDR3 DNA reads TGTGCCAGCAGCTTGGGGACAGGATGGCGGACTGAAGCTTTCTTT.

This clone was detected only a few times. The rearrangement uses TRBV5-5 and TRBJ1-2; D is uncertain. This CDR3 is 13 amino acids long. With 0 bases removed from V and 4 bases from J, the gap between germline ends came to 7 bases. Germline CDR1 and CDR2: SGHKS and YYEKEE (reference sequence). The CDR3 sequence is CASSLAEVYGYTF. The CDR3 region has the DNA TGTGCCAGCAGCTTGGCCGAGGTCTATGGCTACACCTTC.

This rearrangement joins TRBV9 to TRBJ2-3; 10 nucleotides match TRBD2. This CDR3 spans 15 amino acids. V trimming: 4 bases; J trimming: 4 bases; junction bases outside the gene matches: 6. Germline V gene data show CDR1 as SGDLS and CDR2 as YYNGEE. Here the CDR3 reads CASSPSGSWSDTQYF. The DNA of the CDR3 is TGTGCCAGCAGCCCTAGCGGGAGTTGGTCAGATACGCAGTATTTT.

V gene TRBV6-5 combines with J gene TRBJ1-1; tentatively, D is TRBD1 (6 bases). Germline values: CDR1 MNHEY, CDR2 SVGAGI. CDR3 length: 13 amino acids. V was trimmed by 5 bases and J by 1 base, leaving 8 bases between them. The CDR3 spells CASSPQGNTEAFF. In DNA form, the CDR3 reads TGTGCCAGCAGTCCACAGGGGAACACTGAAGCTTTCTTT.

The V call is TRBV30, the J call TRBJ2-1; D unclear. Germline V gene sequence: CDR1 GTSNPN, CDR2 SVGIG (reference sequence). Between the trimmed V and J ends, which lost 7 bases and 0 bases, there was a span of 10 bases. CDR3 length: 13 amino acids. The CDR3 loop reads CASTDFSYNEQFF. The CDR3 DNA reads TGTGCCTCGACGGATTTCTCCTACAATGAGCAGTTCTTC. Supplemented by reference TRBV30 and TRBJ2-1, the full variable domain reads SQTIHQWPATLVQPVGSPLSLECTVEGTSNPNLYWYRQAAGRGLQLLFYSVGIGQISSEVPQNLSASRPQDRQFILSSKKLLLSDSGFYLCASTDFSYNEQFFGPGTRLTVL.

The genes are TRBV25-1 and TRBJ2-2; D unclear. Germline V gene lookup returns CDR1 MGHDK and CDR2 SYGVNS. The CDR3 has 11 amino acids. V lost 3 bases and J 7 bases, leaving 3 bases between the germline ends. The CDR3, as DNA: TGTGCCAGCAGTGACATCGGGGAGCTGTTTTTT. Its protein product is CASSDIGELFF.

The V gene is TRBV2, the J gene TRBJ1-4; 9 bases match TRBD1. Trimming removed 8 bases from V and 7 bases from J; junction bases left unmatched: 8. Germline V gene data show CDR1 as SNHLY and CDR2 as FYNNEI. This CDR3 comprises 14 residues. The CDR3 sequence: CASQQDRGSEKLFF. The CDR3 coding sequence is TGTGCCAGCCAACAGGACAGGGGAAGTGAAAAACTGTTTTTT.

This clone came up a few times. The rearrangement uses TRBV4-1 and TRBJ2-3, with a possible D match to TRBD1 (6 bases). Germline CDR1 reads MGHRA; CDR2 reads YSYEKL. The CDR3 contains 15 residues. The ends were cut back, 1 base at V and 6 bases at J, with 14 bases in the middle. The CDR3, as DNA: TGCGCCAGCAGCCAAGGGCGACAGGATACCGATACGCAGTATTTT. Translating gives CASSQGRQDTDTQYF.

This clone was seen only a few times. V is TRBV12-3 or TRBV12-4 and J is TRBJ1-1; 7 nucleotides match TRBD1. CDR3 size: 12 residues. Unmatched junction bases numbered 7, after V lost 9 bases and J lost 6 bases. CDR3 bases: TGTGCCAGTACAACAGGGGTCGCTGAAGCTTTCTTT. Protein: CASTTGVAEAFF.

The chain recombines TRBV28 with TRBJ1-4, with a possible D match to TRBD1 (6 bases). Trimming removed 6 bases from V and 1 base from J, with 9 bases in between. CDR3 length: 14 residues. The germline CDR1 and CDR2 sequences are MDHEN and SYDVKM. Here the CDR3 DNA reads TGTGCCAGCAGCCTAGGGGGAACTAATGAAAAACTGTTTTTT. This translates into CASSLGGTNEKLFF.

The genes are TRBV19 and TRBJ2-7; no firm D call. V gave up 6 bases and J gave up 4 bases, with 10 bases separating them. This CDR3 has 12 amino acids. Germline assignment: CDR1 LNHDA and CDR2 SQIVND (reference sequence). Written as DNA, the CDR3 is TGTGCCAGTAGAGGTCAGACGTACGAGCAGTACTTC. Its protein is CASRGQTYEQYF.

The rearrangement links TRBV5-1 to TRBJ2-3, with D possibly TRBD2 on 5 matching bases. CDR3 length equals 14 residues. Trimming left V 0 bases short and J 3 bases short, with 8 bases between. CDR1 is SGHRS, CDR2 YFSETQ, per germline. CDR3 sequence: CASSLAGNTDTQYF. CDR3 DNA: TGCGCCAGCAGCTTGGCCGGGAATACAGATACGCAGTATTTT.

The rearrangement joins TRBV6-5 to TRBJ1-1; the D is unclear. The germline V and J ends were trimmed by 7 bases and 6 bases, with 9 bases remaining between them. The CDR3 is 11 residues long. Germline values: CDR1 MNHEY, CDR2 SVGAGI. The CDR3 region is CASMRTAEAFF. The CDR3 nucleotides read TGTGCCAGCATGAGGACCGCTGAAGCTTTCTTT.

The chain recombines TRBV6-1 with TRBJ2-7, with a possible D match to TRBD1 (6 bases). There are 15 residues in the CDR3. V lost 1 base and J lost 1, with 11 bases in between. Per germline, CDR1 MNHNS and CDR2 SASEGT. This CDR3 reads CASSEGPGQSYEQYF. The CDR3 nucleotides read TGTGCCAGCAGTGAAGGTCCGGGACAATCCTACGAGCAGTACTTC.

CDR3 sequence reads: CASSRLRDRGQEQYF. Here the CDR3 DNA reads TGTGCCAGCAGTCGCCTCCGGGACAGGGGGCAGGAGCAGTACTTC. The chain couples TRBV28 to TRBJ2-7; 12 bases map to TRBD1. The CDR3 contains 15 residues. V was clipped by 5 bases and J by 7 bases; unmatched bases: 9. Looked up from germline, CDR1 is MDHEN and CDR2 is SYDVKM. Full variable domain (missing parts from reference TRBV28 and TRBJ2-7): DVKVTQSSRYLVKRTGEKVFLECVQDMDHENMFWYRQDPGLGLRLIYFSYDVKMKEKGDIPEGYSVSREKKERFSLILESASTNQTSMYLCASSRLRDRGQEQYFGPGTRLTVT.